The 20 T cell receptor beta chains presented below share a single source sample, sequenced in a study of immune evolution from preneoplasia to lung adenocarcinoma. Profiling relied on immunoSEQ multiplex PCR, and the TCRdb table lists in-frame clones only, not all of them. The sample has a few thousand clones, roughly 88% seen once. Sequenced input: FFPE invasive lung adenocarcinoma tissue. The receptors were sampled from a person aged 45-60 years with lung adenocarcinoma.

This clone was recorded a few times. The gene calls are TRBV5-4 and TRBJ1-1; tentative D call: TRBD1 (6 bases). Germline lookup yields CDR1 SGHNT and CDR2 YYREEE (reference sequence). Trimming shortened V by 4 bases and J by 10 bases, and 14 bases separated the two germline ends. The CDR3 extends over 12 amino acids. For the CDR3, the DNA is TGTGCCAGCAGCCAAGGCGGGGGGCCAGCTTTCTTT. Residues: CASSQGGGPAFF. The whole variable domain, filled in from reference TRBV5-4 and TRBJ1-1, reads ETGVTQSPTHLIKTRGQQVTLRCSSQSGHNTVSWYQQALGQGPQFIFQYYREEENGRGNFPPRFSGLQFPNYSSELNVNALELDDSALYLCASSQGGGPAFFGQGTRLTVV.

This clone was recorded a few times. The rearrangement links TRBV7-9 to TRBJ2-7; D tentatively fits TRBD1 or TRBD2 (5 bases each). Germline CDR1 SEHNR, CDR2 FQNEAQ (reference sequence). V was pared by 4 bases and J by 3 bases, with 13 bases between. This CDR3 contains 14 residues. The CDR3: CASSWDGTVYEQYF. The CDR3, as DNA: TGTGCCAGCAGCTGGGACGGGACGGTCTACGAGCAGTACTTC.

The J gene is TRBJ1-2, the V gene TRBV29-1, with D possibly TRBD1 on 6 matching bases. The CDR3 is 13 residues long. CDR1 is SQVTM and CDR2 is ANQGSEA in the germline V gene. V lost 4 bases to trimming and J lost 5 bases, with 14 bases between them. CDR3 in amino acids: CSVATGTLYGYTF. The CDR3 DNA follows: TGCAGCGTTGCAACCGGGACACTATATGGCTACACCTTC.

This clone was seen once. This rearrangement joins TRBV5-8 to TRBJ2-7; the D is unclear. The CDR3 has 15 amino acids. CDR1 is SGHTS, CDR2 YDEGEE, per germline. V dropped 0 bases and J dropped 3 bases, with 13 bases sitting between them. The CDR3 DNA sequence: TGTGCCAGCAGCTTGGGACGTCGGTCAATCTACGAGCAGTACTTC. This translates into CASSLGRRSIYEQYF.

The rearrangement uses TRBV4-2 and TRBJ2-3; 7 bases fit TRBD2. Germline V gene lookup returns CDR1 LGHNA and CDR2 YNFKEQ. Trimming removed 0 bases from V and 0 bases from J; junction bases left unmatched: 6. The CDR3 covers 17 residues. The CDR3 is CASSQDFLAASTDTQYF. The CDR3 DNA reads TGTGCCAGCAGCCAAGATTTCCTAGCGGCTAGCACAGATACGCAGTATTTT.

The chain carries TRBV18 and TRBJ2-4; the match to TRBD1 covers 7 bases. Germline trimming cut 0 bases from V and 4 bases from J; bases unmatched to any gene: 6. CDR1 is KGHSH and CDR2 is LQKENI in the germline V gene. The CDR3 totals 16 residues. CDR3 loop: CASSPPLGQMKNIQYF. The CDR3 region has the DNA TGTGCCAGCTCACCACCGCTGGGACAGATGAAAAACATTCAGTACTTC.

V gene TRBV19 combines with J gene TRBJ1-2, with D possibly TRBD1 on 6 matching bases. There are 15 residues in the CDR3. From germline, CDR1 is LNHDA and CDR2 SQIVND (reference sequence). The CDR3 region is CATVVEGGIGYGYTF. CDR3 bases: TGTGCTACAGTAGTCGAAGGGGGGATCGGCTATGGCTACACCTTC.

Here the CDR3 reads CASSGVGGTDTQYF. CDR3 coding DNA: TGCGCCAGCAGCGGAGTGGGCGGCACAGATACGCAGTATTTT. The chain couples TRBV5-1 to TRBJ2-3, with no clear D. Trimming cost V 4 bases and J 1 base, with 10 bases left between them. The CDR3 consists of 14 residues. Germline CDR1 is SGHRS and CDR2 is YFSETQ.

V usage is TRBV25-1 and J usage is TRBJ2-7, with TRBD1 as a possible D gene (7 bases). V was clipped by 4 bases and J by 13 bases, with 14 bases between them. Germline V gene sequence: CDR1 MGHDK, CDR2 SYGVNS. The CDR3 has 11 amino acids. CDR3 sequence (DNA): TGTGCCAGCAGTGGCGGGACAGCGAGTTACTTC. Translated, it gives CASSGGTASYF.

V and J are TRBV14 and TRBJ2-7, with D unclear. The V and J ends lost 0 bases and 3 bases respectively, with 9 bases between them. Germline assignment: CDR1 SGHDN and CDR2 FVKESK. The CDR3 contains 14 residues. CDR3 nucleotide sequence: TGTGCCAGCAGCCAAGATCTTGCCCGCTACGAGCAGTACTTC. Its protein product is CASSQDLARYEQYF.

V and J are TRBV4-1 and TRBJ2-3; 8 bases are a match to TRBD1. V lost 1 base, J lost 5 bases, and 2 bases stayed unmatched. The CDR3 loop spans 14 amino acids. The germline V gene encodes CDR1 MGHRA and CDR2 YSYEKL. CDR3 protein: CASSQARGQDTQYF. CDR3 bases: TGCGCCAGCAGCCAAGCCAGGGGGCAAGATACGCAGTATTTT.

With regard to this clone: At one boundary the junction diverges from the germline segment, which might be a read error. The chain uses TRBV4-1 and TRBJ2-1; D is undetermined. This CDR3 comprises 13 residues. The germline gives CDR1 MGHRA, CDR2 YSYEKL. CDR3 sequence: CASSQVTYYEQFF. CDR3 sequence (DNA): TGCGCCAGCAGCCAAGTGACCTACTATGAGCAGTTCTTC.

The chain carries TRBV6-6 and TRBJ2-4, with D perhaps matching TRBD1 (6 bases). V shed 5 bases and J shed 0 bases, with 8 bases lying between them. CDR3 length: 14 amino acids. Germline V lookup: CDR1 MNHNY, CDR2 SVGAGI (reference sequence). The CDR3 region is CASSTQGAKNIQYF. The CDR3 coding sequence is TGTGCCAGCAGTACACAGGGAGCCAAAAACATTCAGTACTTC.

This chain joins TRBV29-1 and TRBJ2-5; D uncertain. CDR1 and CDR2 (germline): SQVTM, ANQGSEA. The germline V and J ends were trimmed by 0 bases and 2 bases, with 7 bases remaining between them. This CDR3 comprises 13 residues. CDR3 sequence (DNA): TGCAGCGTTGAAGATTGGGGTCAAGAGACCCAGTACTTC. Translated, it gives CSVEDWGQETQYF.

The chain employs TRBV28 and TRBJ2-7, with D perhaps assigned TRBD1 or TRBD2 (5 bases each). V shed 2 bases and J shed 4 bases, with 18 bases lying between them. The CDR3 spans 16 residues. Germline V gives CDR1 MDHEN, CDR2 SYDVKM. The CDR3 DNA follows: TGTGCCAGCAGTTTAAATTGGGGACCTACCTCATACGAGCAGTACTTC. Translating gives CASSLNWGPTSYEQYF.

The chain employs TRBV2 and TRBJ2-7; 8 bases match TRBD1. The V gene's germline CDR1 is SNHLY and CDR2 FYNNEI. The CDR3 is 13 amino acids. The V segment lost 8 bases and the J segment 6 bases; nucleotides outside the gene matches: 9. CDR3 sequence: CASLRQGAREQYF. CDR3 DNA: TGTGCCAGCTTGAGGCAGGGGGCGCGCGAGCAGTACTTC.

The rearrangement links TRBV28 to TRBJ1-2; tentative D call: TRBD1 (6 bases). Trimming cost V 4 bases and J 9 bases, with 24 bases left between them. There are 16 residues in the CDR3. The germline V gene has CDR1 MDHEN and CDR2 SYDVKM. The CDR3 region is CASSSGPGQLSMSYTF. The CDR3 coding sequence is TGTGCCAGCAGTTCGGGCCCCGGACAGCTCTCTATGAGCTACACCTTC.

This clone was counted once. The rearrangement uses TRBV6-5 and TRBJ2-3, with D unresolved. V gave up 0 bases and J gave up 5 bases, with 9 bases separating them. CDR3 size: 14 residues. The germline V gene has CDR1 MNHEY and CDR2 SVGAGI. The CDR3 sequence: CASSYSKGKDTQYF. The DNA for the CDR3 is TGTGCCAGCAGTTACTCGAAAGGAAAAGATACGCAGTATTTT.

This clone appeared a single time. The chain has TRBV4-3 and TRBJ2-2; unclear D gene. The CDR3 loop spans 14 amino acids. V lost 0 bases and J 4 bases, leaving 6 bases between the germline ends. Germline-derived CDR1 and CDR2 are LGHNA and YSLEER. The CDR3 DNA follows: TGCGCCAGCAGCCAAGATCGCCTCACCGGGGAGCTGTTTTTT. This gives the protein CASSQDRLTGELFF.

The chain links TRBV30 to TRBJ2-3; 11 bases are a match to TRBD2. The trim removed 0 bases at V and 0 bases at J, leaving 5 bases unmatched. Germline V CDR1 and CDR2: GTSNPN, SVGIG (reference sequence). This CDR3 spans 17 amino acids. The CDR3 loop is CAWSVPGLAASTDTQYF. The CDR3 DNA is TGTGCCTGGAGTGTACCGGGACTAGCGGCTAGCACAGATACGCAGTATTTT.